This entry features one T cell receptor beta chain sequence. Its target is not known. J was trimmed by 3 bases and V by 1 base; bases with no gene match: 3. The CDR3 length is 15 residues. Germline lookup yields CDR1 SGHRS and CDR2 YFSETQ. The data were obtained in a study of response to subunit inactivated influenza vaccine. General study findings and limits: Only a handful of new T cells, the authors suggested, are recruited with each seasonal influenza vaccination.

A single record per CDR3 protein comes from TCRdb applying MiXCR to the RT-PCR reads. The table records just under 250,000 distinct CDR3 sequences, 12% of them present only once. The chain employs TRBV5-1 and TRBJ2-3; 9 bases are shared with TRBD2. This specimen was non-naive T cells sorted from PBMCs, taken roughly 2 weeks before vaccination. The TCR was taken from a man aged 45 to 65 who received an inactivated influenza vaccine. CDR3 sequence: CASSLPSGETDTQYF. For the CDR3, the DNA is TGCGCCAGCAGCTTGCCTAGCGGGGAAACAGATACGCAGTATTTT.